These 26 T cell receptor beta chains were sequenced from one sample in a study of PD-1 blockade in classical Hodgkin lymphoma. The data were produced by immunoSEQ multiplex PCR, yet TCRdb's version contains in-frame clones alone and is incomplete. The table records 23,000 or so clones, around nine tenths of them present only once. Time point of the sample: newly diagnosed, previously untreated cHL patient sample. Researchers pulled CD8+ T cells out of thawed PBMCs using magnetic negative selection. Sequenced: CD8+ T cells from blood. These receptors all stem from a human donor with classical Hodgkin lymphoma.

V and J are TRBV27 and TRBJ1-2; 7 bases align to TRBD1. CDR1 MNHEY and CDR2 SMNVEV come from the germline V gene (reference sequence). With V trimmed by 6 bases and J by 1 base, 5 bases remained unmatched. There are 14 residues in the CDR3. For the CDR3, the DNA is TGTGCCAGCAGCCCGACAGGGAATAACTATGGCTACACCTTC. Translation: CASSPTGNNYGYTF.

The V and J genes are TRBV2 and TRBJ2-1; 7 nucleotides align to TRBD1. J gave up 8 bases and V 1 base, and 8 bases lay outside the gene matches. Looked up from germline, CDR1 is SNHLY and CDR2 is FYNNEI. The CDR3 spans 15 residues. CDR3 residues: CASSEDRGGLYEQFF. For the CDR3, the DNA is TGTGCCAGCAGTGAAGATCGAGGGGGCCTCTATGAGCAGTTCTTC. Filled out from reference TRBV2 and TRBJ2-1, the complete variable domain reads EPEVTQTPSHQVTQMGQEVILRCVPISNHLYFYWYRQILGQKVEFLVSFYNNEISEKSEIFDDQFSVERPDGSNFTLKIRSTKLEDSAMYFCASSEDRGGLYEQFFGPGTRLTVL.

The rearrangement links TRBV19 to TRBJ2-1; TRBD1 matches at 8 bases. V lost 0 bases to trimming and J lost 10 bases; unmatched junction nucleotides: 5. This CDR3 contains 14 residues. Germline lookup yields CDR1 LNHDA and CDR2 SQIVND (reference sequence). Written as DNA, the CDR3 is TGTGCCAGTAGTATAGATGATACAGGGGGGGAGCAGTTCTTC. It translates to CASSIDDTGGEQFF.

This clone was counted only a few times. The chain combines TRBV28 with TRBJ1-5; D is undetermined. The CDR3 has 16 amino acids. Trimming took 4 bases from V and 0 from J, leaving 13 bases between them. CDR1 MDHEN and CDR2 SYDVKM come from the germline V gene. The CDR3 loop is CASSWGAGYSNQPQHF. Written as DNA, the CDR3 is TGTGCCAGCAGTTGGGGAGCGGGATATAGCAATCAGCCCCAGCATTTT.

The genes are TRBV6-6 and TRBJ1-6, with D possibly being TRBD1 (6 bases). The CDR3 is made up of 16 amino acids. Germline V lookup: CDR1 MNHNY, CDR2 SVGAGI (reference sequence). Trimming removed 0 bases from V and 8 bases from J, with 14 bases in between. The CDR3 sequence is CASSYSLGEGDSPLHF. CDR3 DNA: TGTGCCAGCAGTTACTCCCTTGGGGAGGGGGATTCACCCCTCCACTTT.

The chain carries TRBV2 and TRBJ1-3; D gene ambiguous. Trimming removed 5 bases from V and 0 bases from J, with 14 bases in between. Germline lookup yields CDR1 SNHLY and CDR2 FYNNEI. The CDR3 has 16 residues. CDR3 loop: CASSIGQAYSGNTIYF. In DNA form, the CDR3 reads TGTGCCAGCAGTATCGGTCAGGCCTACTCTGGAAACACCATATATTTT.

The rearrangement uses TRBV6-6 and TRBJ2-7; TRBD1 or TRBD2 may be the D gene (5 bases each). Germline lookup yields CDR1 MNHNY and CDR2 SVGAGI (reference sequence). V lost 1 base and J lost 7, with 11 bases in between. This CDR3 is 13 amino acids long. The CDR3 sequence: CASSYWDGGEQYF. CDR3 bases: TGTGCCAGCAGTTACTGGGACGGAGGAGAGCAGTACTTC.

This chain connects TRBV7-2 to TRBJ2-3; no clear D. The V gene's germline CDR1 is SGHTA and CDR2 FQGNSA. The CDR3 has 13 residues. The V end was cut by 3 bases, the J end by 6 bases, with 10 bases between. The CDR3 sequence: CASSLAGWDTQYF. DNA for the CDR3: TGTGCCAGCAGCTTGGCAGGCTGGGATACGCAGTATTTT.

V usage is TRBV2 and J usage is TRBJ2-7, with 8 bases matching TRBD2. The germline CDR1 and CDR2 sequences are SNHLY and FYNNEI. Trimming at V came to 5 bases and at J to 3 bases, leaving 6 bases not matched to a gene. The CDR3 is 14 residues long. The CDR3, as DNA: TGTGCCAGCAGTACTGCGGGACTAGGCTACGAGCAGTACTTC. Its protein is CASSTAGLGYEQYF.

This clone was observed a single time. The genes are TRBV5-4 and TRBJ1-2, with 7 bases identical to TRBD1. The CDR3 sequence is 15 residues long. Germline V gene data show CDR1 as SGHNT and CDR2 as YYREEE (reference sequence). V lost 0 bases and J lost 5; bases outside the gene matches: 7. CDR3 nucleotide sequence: TGTGCCAGCAGCTTGGGGACAGGTCCTTCTTATGGCTACACCTTC. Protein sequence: CASSLGTGPSYGYTF.

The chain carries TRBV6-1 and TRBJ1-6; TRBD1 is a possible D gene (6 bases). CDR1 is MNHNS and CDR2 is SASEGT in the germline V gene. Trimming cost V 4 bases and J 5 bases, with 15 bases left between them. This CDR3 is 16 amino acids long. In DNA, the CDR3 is TGTGCCAGCAGTGCAATCACCGGACAGCATAATTCACCCCTCCACTTT. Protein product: CASSAITGQHNSPLHF.

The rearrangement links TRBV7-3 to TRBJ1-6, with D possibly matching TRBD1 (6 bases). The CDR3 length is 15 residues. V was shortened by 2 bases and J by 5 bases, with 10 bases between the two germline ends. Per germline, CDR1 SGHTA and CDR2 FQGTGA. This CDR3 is CASSLEGEHNSPLHF. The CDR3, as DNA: TGTGCCAGCAGCTTAGAGGGGGAACATAATTCACCCCTCCACTTT.

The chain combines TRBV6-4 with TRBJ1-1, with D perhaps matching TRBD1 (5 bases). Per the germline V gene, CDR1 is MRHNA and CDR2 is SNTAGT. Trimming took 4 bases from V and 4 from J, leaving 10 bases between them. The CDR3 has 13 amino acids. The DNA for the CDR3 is TGTGCCAGCAGTGTAGGGAGGGGCACTGAAGCTTTCTTT. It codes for CASSVGRGTEAFF.

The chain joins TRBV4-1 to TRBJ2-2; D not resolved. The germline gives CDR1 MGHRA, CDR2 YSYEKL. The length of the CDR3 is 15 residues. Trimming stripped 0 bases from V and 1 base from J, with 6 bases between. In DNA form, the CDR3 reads TGCGCCAGCAGCCAAGAGGGCGGGAACACCGGGGAGCTGTTTTTT. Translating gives CASSQEGGNTGELFF.

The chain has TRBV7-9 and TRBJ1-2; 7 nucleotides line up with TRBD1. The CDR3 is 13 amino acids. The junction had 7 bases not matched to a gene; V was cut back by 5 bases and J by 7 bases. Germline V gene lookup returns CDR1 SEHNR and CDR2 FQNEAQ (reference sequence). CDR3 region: CASSNPTGIGYTF. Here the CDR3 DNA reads TGTGCCAGCAGCAACCCGACAGGGATTGGCTACACCTTC.

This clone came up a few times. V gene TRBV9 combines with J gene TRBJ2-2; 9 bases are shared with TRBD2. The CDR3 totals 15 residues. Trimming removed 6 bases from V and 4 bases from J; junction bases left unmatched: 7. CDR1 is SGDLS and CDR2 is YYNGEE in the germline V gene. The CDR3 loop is CASMVEAGGTGELFF. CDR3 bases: TGTGCCAGCATGGTAGAAGCGGGAGGCACCGGGGAGCTGTTTTTT.

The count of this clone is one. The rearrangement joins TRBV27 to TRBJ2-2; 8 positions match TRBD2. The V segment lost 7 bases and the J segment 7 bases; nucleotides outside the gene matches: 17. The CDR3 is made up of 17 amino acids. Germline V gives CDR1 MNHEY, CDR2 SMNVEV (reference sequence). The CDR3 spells CASKRVETGGPGGELFF. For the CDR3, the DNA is TGTGCCAGCAAGCGGGTGGAAACGGGAGGGCCGGGCGGGGAGCTGTTTTTT.

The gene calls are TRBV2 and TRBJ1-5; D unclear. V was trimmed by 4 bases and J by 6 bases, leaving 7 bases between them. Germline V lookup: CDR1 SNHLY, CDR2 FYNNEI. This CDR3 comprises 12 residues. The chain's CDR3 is CASSASSQPQHF. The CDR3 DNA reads TGTGCCAGCAGTGCATCCAGTCAGCCCCAGCATTTT.

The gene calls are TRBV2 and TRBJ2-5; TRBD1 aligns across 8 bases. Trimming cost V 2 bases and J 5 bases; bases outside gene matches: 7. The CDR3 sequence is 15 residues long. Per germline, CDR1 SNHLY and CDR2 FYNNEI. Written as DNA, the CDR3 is TGTGCCAGCAGTGAATGGGCAGGGGGCATGGAGACCCAGTACTTC. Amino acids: CASSEWAGGMETQYF.

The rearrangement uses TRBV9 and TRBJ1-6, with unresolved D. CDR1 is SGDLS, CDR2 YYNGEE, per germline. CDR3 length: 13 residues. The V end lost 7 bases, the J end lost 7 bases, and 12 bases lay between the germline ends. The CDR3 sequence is CASGETPNSPLHF. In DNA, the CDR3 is TGTGCCAGCGGCGAAACGCCAAATTCACCCCTCCACTTT.

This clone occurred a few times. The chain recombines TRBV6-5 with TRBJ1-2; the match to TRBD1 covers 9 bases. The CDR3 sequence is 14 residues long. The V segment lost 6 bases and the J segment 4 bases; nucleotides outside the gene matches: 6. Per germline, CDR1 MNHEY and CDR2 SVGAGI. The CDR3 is CASSPGQGGYGYTF. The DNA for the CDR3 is TGTGCCAGCAGCCCGGGACAGGGAGGCTATGGCTACACCTTC.

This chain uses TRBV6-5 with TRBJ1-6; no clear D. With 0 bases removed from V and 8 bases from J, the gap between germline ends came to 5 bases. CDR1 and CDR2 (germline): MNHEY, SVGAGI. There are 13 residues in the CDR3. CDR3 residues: CASSYSNDSPLHF. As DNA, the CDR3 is TGTGCCAGCAGTTACTCGAACGATTCACCCCTCCACTTT.

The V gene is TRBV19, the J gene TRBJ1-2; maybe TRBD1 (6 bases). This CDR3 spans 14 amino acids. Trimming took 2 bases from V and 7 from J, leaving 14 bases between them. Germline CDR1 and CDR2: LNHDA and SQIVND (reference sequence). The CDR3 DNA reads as TGTGCCAGTAGTATACTGGCAGGGGAAGGTGGCTACACCTTC. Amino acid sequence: CASSILAGEGGYTF.

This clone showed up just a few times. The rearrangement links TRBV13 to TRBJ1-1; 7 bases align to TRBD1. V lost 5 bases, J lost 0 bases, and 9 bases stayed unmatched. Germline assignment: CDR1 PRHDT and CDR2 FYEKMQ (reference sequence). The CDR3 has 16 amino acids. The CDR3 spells CASSQRQGWVNTEAFF. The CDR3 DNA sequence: TGTGCCAGCAGCCAACGACAGGGATGGGTGAACACTGAAGCTTTCTTT.

The CDR3 loop reads CASSPTGTGETQYF. CDR3 sequence (DNA): TGTGCCAGCTCACCTACCGGGACGGGAGAGACCCAGTACTTC. The V call is TRBV18, the J call TRBJ2-5; the D call may be TRBD1 or TRBD2 (5 bases each). This CDR3 spans 14 amino acids. Trimming removed 3 bases at V and 4 bases at J, with 12 bases between. Germline CDR1 reads KGHSH; CDR2 reads LQKENI. Full variable domain (missing parts from reference TRBV18 and TRBJ2-5): NAGVMQNPRHLVRRRGQEARLRCSPMKGHSHVYWYRQLPEEGLKFMVYLQKENIIDESGMPKERFSAEFPKEGPSILRIQQVVRGDSAAYFCASSPTGTGETQYFGPGTRLLVL.

CDR3 DNA sequence: TGTGCCAGCTCATCCGAGGACAGGGAGGAAGGTGGCTCCTACGAGCAGTACTTC. Protein product: CASSSEDREEGGSYEQYF. The chain joins TRBV18 to TRBJ2-7, with 8 nucleotides matching TRBD1. CDR3 length: 18 amino acids. The junction had 15 bases not matched to a gene; V was cut back by 5 bases and J by 0 bases. Germline values: CDR1 KGHSH, CDR2 LQKENI. Together with reference TRBV18 and TRBJ2-7, the CDR3 gives the full variable domain: NAGVMQNPRHLVRRRGQEARLRCSPMKGHSHVYWYRQLPEEGLKFMVYLQKENIIDESGMPKERFSAEFPKEGPSILRIQQVVRGDSAAYFCASSSEDREEGGSYEQYFGPGTRLTVT.